This entry lists 10 T cell receptor beta chains sequenced from one sample in a study of blood T cell repertoires in COVID-19. Using immunoSEQ multiplex PCR, the repertoire was profiled, and TCRdb retains in-frame clones only, with some absent. In the table there are about 250,000 clones, 83% of which are singletons. Sequencing was carried out using PBMCs or T cells enriched from blood (not recorded which). These receptors were taken from a woman between 40 and 50 years old who had been exposed to COVID-19.

J is TRBJ1-1 and V is TRBV30; D is perhaps TRBD1 (5 bases). Trimming cost V 3 bases and J 6 bases, with 14 bases left between them. Germline CDR1 reads GTSNPN; CDR2 reads SVGIG (reference sequence). The CDR3 totals 13 residues. The CDR3 reads CAWSVVGGAEAFF. The DNA for the CDR3 is TGTGCCTGGAGCGTTGTTGGGGGGGCTGAAGCTTTCTTT.

J is TRBJ1-1 and V is TRBV4-2; D gene unclear. Trimming took off 0 bases at V and 8 bases at J, with 19 bases between the two ends. Germline assignment: CDR1 LGHNA and CDR2 YNFKEQ. CDR3 size: 16 residues. The CDR3 DNA reads TGTGCCAGCAGCCAAGATAGGAGGATTGGGGAAGACGAAGCTTTCTTT. It yields the protein CASSQDRRIGEDEAFF.

The chain joins TRBV3-1 (or the pseudogene TRBV3-2) to TRBJ1-1; 7 bases align to TRBD1. Germline V gene data show CDR1 as LGHDT and CDR2 as YNNKEL (reference sequence). This CDR3 contains 16 residues. The junction had 12 bases not matched to a gene; V was cut back by 4 bases and J by 4 bases. The DNA for the CDR3 is TGTGCCAGCAGCCTGCGAACAGGGGACGGCGGCACTGAAGCTTTCTTT. As protein: CASSLRTGDGGTEAFF.

This clone was observed a handful of times. This sample also contains other DNA sequences that code for the same CDR3. The DNA for the CDR3 is TGCGCCAGCAGCTTGGGGACAGGGTATGGCTACACCTTC. This gives the protein CASSLGTGYGYTF. The chain uses TRBV5-1 and TRBJ1-2; 8 positions agree with TRBD1. The CDR3 sequence is 13 residues long. CDR1 is SGHRS, CDR2 YFSETQ, per germline. Trimming at V came to 0 bases and at J to 5 bases, leaving 0 bases not matched to a gene. Combining the CDR3 with reference TRBV5-1 and TRBJ1-2 gives the whole variable domain KAGVTQTPRYLIKTRGQQVTLSCSPISGHRSVSWYQQTPGQGLQFLFEYFSETQRNKGNFPGRFSGRQFSNSRSEMNVSTLELGDSALYLCASSLGTGYGYTFGSGTRLTVV.

V gene TRBV29-1 combines with J gene TRBJ2-7; D perhaps matches TRBD1 (6 bases). The V gene lost 4 bases and the J gene lost 7 bases, with 17 bases spanning the gap. Germline V gene sequence: CDR1 SQVTM, CDR2 ANQGSEA. This CDR3 is built from 13 residues. The CDR3 sequence: CSVVQGLPREQYF. For the CDR3, the DNA is TGCAGCGTTGTACAGGGATTACCTAGGGAGCAGTACTTC.

This rearrangement joins TRBV4-3 to TRBJ1-5, with no clear D. The CDR3 loop spans 14 amino acids. Germline V gene data show CDR1 as LGHNA and CDR2 as YSLEER. V lost 0 bases to trimming and J lost 2 bases, with 5 bases between them. The CDR3 region is CASSQDPGNQPQHF. CDR3 DNA sequence: TGCGCCAGCAGCCAAGACCCAGGCAATCAGCCCCAGCATTTT.

The genes are TRBV27 and TRBJ2-2; D possibly corresponds to TRBD1 (5 bases). CDR1 MNHEY and CDR2 SMNVEV come from the germline V gene (reference sequence). V was pared by 3 bases and J by 7 bases, with 15 bases between. The length of the CDR3 is 15 residues. The CDR3 DNA reads TGTGCCAGCAGTTTGGCCCCAGGGCTCGGCGGGGAGCTGTTTTTT. It translates to CASSLAPGLGGELFF.

The chain carries TRBV19 and TRBJ1-2, with D possibly matching TRBD1 (5 bases). The germline V gene has CDR1 LNHDA and CDR2 SQIVND (reference sequence). Trimming took 5 bases from V and 1 from J, leaving 17 bases between them. This CDR3 region has 16 residues. The chain's CDR3 is CASSFITGDFNYGYTF. The CDR3 nucleotides are TGTGCCAGTAGTTTCATTACAGGCGACTTTAACTATGGCTACACCTTC.

The V gene is TRBV5-1, the J gene TRBJ1-1; D perhaps matches TRBD1 (6 bases). V was trimmed by 4 bases and J by 3 bases, leaving 13 bases between them. The CDR3 consists of 14 residues. Germline-derived CDR1 and CDR2 are SGHRS and YFSETQ. This CDR3 is CASSPKGDDTEAFF. The CDR3 DNA is TGCGCCAGCAGCCCCAAGGGGGATGACACTGAAGCTTTCTTT.

The rearrangement joins TRBV12-3 or TRBV12-4 to TRBJ2-5; TRBD1 aligns across 8 bases. Unmatched junction bases numbered 7, after V lost 6 bases and J lost 7 bases. The CDR3 contains 13 residues. CDR3 region: CASSFGQGGTQYF. The CDR3 DNA reads TGTGCCAGCAGCTTCGGACAGGGAGGGACCCAGTACTTC.